The present entry profiles one TCR beta chain with its context. Its antigen target is currently unknown. The sample holds no much larger clone one base away, and base qualities are not on file. The immunoSEQ kit was used, according to the manufacturer's recommendations, to generate TCR beta libraries from genomic DNA. To prepare libraries, a first multiplex PCR with proprietary primers was run, followed by a second PCR that added unique barcodes, and a bead cleanup was done after each round. Each sample batch included a kit-provided positive control reaction and a negative control reaction. The final libraries were assessed on an Agilent 4200 TapeStation D1000 ScreenTape, pooled by volume, and quantified by qPCR. An Illumina NextSeq500 fitted with a MidOutput 150-cycle cartridge performed the sequencing, running 156 Read1 cycles and 15 Index1 cycles with the kit's custom primers. The pooled library was loaded at roughly 0.93 pM, with a roughly 18% PhiX control spiked in. The original pipeline was this. The vendor-processed data were analyzed in R, and a clonotype was defined as all T cells that share the same CDR3 nucleotide sequence. In the clone abundance analyses, frequencies were normalized to the 10,000 most abundant clones in each sample. Public T cell clones, which averaged fewer than five per sample, were excluded before analysis. A difference in abundance of at least 32-fold between compartments was used to define tumor-enriched and baseline blood-enriched clonotypes. A beta-binomial differential abundance model was used to identify clonotypes that were expanded or contracted between blood time points. Tumor-blood repertoire similarity was measured with the Baroni-Urbani and Buser coefficient, and groups were compared using two-tailed Wilcoxon tests in R. The immuneACCESS repertoire file appears here via TCRdb, limited to in-frame rearrangements. These files lack a portion of the clones; in checked studies, under half of the deficit traces to unresolved V genes, and the cause of the others is not known. V, J and clone size were drawn from that table, and D and trimming were deduced from the DNA. The sample yields approximately 63,000 clones; 60% to 85% were counted once. Less than 7.5% of the sample is in the top ten clones.

In light of the paper, this sample's time point label describes: baseline pretreatment blood. Read against the paper, the sample's treatment or condition label means: 15 Gy SBRT to primary tumor, nephrectomy 4 weeks later. To follow tumor-enriched clonotypes, peripheral blood was collected serially from radiation-treated patients at baseline and again at 2 weeks and 4 weeks after SBRT. All patients had renal cell carcinoma with clear cell pathology. Genomic DNA for TCR sequencing was prepared using the QIAamp DNA Blood Mini Kit (Qiagen). The analyses included just those samples that passed every quality control check. The cysteine opens and the phenylalanine closes a CDR3 of 16 amino acids. Only the CDR3 part of the read is kept: 48 bases, read in frame from the first base. For CDR1 and CDR2, the germline V gene lists SGHTA and FQGTGA. Unmatched junction bases come to 3, with V trimmed by 3 bases and J by 5 bases.

The data originate from a study of radiation and T cells in renal cell carcinoma (dated by TCRdb to about 2020). For context, the study as a whole: Samples were obtained from a clinical trial, in which 15 Gy stereotactic body radiation therapy was delivered to primary renal cell carcinomas and nephrectomy was performed 4 weeks later. A total of 3.5 million to 4.5 million unique CDR3 nucleotide sequences, encoding 2.8 million or so unique CDR3 amino acid sequences, were found across all 55 or so samples. In total, 50 to 55 samples underwent TCR beta sequencing: roughly 26 tumors plus 27 peripheral blood samples.

Overall study results and their limits: Because no pretreatment tumor biopsies were available, whether clonotypes were present in the tumor at baseline could not be determined. Top tumor clonotypes rose in blood from baseline to 2 weeks post-radiation, then contracted by 4 weeks, suggesting transient expansion of tumor-resident clones. Blood repertoire dynamics were not followed beyond 4 weeks after treatment. Because the trial had a single-armed design, the trial could not examine how radiation dose or scheduling affected the TCR repertoire.

This receptor was taken from a man aged 55 to 69 with renal cell carcinoma. The source was blood, collected from a patient whose treatment included radiotherapy and nephrectomy. The chain is assembled from TRBV7-3 and TRBJ2-3, and 15 bases in between align with TRBD2. The CDR3 has the sequence CASSFGLAGGQDTQYF. The nucleotide sequence reads as follows: TGTGCCAGCAGCTTCGGACTAGCGGGAGGGCAAGATACGCAGTATTTT.